The source of this TCR beta chain is a study of human T cells and chemical hapten exposure. Turning to the study itself: How much TCR each sample yielded varied, mostly because pooled library volumes differed slightly.

The time point: pre-sensitization, week 0. Specified treatment: therapeutic diphenylcyclopropenone sensitization with weekly scalp DPC. Non-pregnant alopecia patients aged 18 to 70, suitable for DPC therapy. The V gene lost 3 bases and the J gene lost 0 bases, with 12 bases spanning the gap. Germline V gene sequence: CDR1 MDHEN, CDR2 SYDVKM. The CDR3 runs 16 residues. TCRdb re-called the RACE reads through MiXCR, storing one row per CDR3 protein. The data show 190,000 or so distinct CDR3 sequences, around 30% seen once. The rearrangement joins TRBV28 to TRBJ1-5; unclear D gene. This TCR derives from a woman aged 25 to 39 with alopecia areata. Some clones in this sample may be carry-over from other donors' samples. Sequences were derived from whole blood, sampled in connection with sensitization to the hapten diphenylcyclopropenone (DPC). The CDR3 DNA is TGTGCCAGCAGTTTCCTTGCCGATTATAGCAATCAGCCCCAGCATTTT. It specifies CASSFLADYSNQPQHF.